This section outlines one T cell receptor beta chain sequence together with its context. Source study methods: It was from reference gene primer amplification that nucleated cell counts were estimated. Produced via immunoSEQ multiplex PCR; TCRdb's table is partial and in-frame only. The V and J calls and the clone size are those of that table, but D and trimming were determined from the DNA. The sample has some 30,000 clones, under 95% seen once. The data were taken from a study of blood T cell repertoires in COVID-19. Looking at the study overall: The study drew acute and convalescent COVID-19 samples from the United States, Italy and Spain. PBMCs, B-cell-depleted T cells, or T cells provided the cDNA or gDNA that made up the material.

The sample was peripheral blood. The source of this sequence is a man in his fifties with active COVID-19.

For the CDR3, the DNA is TGTGCCAGCAGCAGGACAGGTGGGGACATGAACACTGAAGCTTTCTTT. This translates into CASSRTGGDMNTEAFF. The chain is built from TRBV5-5 and TRBJ1-1, with 7 bases identical to TRBD1. V lost 4 bases and J lost 0; bases outside the gene matches: 9. The CDR3 runs 16 residues. CDR1 is SGHKS and CDR2 is YYEKEE in the germline V gene (reference sequence). Full variable domain (outside the CDR3, taken from reference TRBV5-5 and TRBJ1-1): DAGVTQSPTHLIKTRGQQVTLRCSPISGHKSVSWYQQVLGQGPQFIFQYYEKEERGRGNFPDRFSARQFPNYSSELNVNALLLGDSALYLCASSRTGGDMNTEAFFGQGTRLTVV.